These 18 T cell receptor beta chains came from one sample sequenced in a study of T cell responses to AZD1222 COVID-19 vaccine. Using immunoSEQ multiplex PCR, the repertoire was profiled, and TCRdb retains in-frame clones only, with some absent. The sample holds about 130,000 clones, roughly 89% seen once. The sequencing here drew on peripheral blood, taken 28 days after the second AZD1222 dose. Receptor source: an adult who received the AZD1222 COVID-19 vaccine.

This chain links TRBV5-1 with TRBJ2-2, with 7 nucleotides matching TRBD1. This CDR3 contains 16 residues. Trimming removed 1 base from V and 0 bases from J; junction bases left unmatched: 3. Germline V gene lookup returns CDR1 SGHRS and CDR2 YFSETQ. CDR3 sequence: CASSLSGTANTGELFF. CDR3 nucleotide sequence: TGCGCCAGCAGCTTGTCCGGGACAGCGAACACCGGGGAGCTGTTTTTT. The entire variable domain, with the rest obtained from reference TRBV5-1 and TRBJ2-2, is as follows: KAGVTQTPRYLIKTRGQQVTLSCSPISGHRSVSWYQQTPGQGLQFLFEYFSETQRNKGNFPGRFSGRQFSNSRSEMNVSTLELGDSALYLCASSLSGTANTGELFFGEGSRLTVL.

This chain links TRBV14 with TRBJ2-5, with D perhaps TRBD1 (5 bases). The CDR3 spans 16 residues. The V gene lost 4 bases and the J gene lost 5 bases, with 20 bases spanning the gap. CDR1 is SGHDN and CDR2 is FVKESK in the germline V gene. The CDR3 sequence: CASSPKGHSVGETQYF. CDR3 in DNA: TGTGCCAGCAGCCCCAAAGGACACTCAGTCGGGGAGACCCAGTACTTC.

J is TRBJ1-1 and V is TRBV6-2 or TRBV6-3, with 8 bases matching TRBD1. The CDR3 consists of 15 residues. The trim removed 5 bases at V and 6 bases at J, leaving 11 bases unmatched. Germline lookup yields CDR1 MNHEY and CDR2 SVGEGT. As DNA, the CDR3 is TGTGCCAGCAGTCCGGCCCCTCCAGGGGGCCCTGAAGCTTTCTTT. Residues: CASSPAPPGGPEAFF.

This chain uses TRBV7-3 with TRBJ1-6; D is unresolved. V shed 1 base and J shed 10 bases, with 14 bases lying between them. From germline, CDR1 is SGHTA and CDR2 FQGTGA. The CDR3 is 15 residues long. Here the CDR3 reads CASSLSTSGGSPLHF. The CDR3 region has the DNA TGTGCCAGCAGCTTAAGTACATCCGGCGGCTCACCCCTCCACTTT.

This CDR3 reads CASSLTNTGELFF. The CDR3 region has the DNA TGTGCCAGCAGTTTAACGAACACCGGGGAGCTGTTTTTT. The V and J genes are TRBV12-3 or TRBV12-4 and TRBJ2-2, with D uncertain. V was trimmed by 2 bases and J by 0 bases, leaving 1 base between them. CDR3 length equals 13 residues.

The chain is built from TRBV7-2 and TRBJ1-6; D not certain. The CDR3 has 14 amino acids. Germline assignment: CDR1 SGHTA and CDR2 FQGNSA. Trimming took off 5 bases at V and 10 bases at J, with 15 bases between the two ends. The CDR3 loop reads CASSPAPGQSPLHF. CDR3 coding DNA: TGTGCCAGCAGCCCCGCCCCGGGCCAGTCACCCCTCCACTTT.

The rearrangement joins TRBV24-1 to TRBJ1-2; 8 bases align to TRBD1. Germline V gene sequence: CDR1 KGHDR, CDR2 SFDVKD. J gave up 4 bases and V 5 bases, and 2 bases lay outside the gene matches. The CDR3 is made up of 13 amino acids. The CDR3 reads CATSAGTGYGYTF. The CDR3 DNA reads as TGTGCCACCAGTGCCGGGACAGGCTATGGCTACACCTTC.

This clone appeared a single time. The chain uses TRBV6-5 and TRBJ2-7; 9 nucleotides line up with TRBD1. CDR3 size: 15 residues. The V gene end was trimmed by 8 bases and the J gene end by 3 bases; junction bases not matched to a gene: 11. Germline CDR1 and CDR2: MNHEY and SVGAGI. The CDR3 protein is CASQGVGQGYYEQYF. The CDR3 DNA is TGTGCCAGCCAAGGGGTGGGACAGGGCTACTACGAGCAGTACTTC.

The CDR3 bases are TGTGCCAGCAGTTCACACCAGGGGCCCTATGGCTACACCTTC. It encodes CASSSHQGPYGYTF. The chain carries TRBV27 and TRBJ1-2; D is perhaps TRBD1 (6 bases). This CDR3 contains 14 residues. The germline V and J ends were trimmed by 4 bases and 4 bases, with 13 bases remaining between them. CDR1 and CDR2 (germline): MNHEY, SMNVEV (reference sequence).

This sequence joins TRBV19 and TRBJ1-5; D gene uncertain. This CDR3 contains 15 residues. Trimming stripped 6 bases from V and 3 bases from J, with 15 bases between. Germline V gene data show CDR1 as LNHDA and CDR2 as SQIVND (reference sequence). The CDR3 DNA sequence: TGTGCCAGTAGCCTCGAAGGACGGGCCAATCAGCCCCAGCATTTT. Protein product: CASSLEGRANQPQHF.

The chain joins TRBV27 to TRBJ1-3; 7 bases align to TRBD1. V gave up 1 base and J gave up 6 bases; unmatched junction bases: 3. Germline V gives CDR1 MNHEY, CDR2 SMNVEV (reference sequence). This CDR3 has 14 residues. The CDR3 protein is CASSLYRGANTIYF. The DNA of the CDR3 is TGTGCCAGCAGTTTATACAGGGGAGCAAACACCATATATTTT.

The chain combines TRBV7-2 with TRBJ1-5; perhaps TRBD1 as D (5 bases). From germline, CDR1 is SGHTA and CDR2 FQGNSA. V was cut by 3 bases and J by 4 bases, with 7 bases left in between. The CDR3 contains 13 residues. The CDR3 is CASSFNRNQPQHF. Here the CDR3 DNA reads TGTGCCAGCAGCTTCAACAGGAATCAGCCCCAGCATTTT.

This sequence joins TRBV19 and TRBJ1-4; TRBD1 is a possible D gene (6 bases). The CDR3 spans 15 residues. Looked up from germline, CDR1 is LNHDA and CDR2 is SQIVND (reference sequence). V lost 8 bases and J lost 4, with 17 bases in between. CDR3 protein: CASSTGGRGNEKLFF. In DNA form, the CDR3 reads TGTGCCAGTTCGACTGGGGGGCGGGGTAATGAAAAACTGTTTTTT.

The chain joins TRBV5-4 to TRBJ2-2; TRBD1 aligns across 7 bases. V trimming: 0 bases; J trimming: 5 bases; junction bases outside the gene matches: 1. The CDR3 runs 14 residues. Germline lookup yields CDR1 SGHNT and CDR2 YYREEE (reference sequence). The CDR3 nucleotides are TGTGCCAGCAGCTTGGGCAGGGGGACCGGGGAGCTGTTTTTT. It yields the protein CASSLGRGTGELFF.

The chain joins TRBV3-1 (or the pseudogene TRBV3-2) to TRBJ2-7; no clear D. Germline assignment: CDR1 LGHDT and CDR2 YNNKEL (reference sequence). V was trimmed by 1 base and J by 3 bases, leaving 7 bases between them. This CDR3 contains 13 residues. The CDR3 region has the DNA TGTGCCAGCAGCCAAGCCGCGAACTACGAGCAGTACTTC. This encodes CASSQAANYEQYF.

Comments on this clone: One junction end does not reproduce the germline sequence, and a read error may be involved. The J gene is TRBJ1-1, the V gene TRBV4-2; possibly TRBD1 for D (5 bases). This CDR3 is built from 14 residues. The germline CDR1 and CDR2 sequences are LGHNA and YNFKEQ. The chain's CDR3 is CASSQGGAAGLVVF. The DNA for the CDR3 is TGTGCCAGCAGCCAAGGAGGGGCCGCCGGTTTGGTGGTCTTT.

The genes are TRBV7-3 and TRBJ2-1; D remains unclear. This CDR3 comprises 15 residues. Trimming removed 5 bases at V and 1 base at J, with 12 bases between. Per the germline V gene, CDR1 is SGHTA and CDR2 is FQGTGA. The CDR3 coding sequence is TGTGCCAGCAGCCCGATTGTAGGGTCCTACAATGAGCAGTTCTTC. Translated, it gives CASSPIVGSYNEQFF.

The CDR3 sequence is CASKRETHMNTEAFF. The DNA of the CDR3 is TGTGCCAGTAAAAGGGAGACCCACATGAACACTGAAGCTTTCTTT. The chain combines TRBV19 with TRBJ1-1; D unclear. The CDR3 covers 15 residues. Trimming stripped 7 bases from V and 0 bases from J, with 15 bases between. Germline V gene sequence: CDR1 LNHDA, CDR2 SQIVND (reference sequence).